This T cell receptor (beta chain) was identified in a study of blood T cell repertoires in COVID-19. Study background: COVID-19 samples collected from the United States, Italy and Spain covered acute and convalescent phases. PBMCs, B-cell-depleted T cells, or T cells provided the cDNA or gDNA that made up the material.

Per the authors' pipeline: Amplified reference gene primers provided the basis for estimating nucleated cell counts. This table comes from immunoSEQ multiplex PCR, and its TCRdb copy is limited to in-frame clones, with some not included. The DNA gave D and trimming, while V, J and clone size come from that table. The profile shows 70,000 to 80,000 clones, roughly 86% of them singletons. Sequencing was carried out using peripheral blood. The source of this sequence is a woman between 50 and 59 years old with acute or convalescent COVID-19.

The CDR3 region has the DNA TGTGCCAGCTCACTCCGACAGGGCACCCCGAACACTGAAGCTTTCTTT. Translating gives CASSLRQGTPNTEAFF. The chain is built from TRBV18 and TRBJ1-1; 7 nucleotides match TRBD1. The CDR3 spans 16 residues. The germline gives CDR1 KGHSH, CDR2 LQKENI. The V and J ends lost 4 bases and 1 base, in that order; junction bases with no gene match: 9.